A single sample is the source of the 24 T cell receptor beta chains below, sequenced in a study of early T cells in non-severe SARS-CoV-2 infection. TCRdb re-analysed the 5' RACE reads in MiXCR, keeping a single row per CDR3 protein. The sample carries about 52,000 distinct CDR3 sequences, more than 9.5% recorded once. The material sequenced was whole blood. These receptors were taken from an adult who was a healthcare worker with PCR-confirmed SARS-CoV-2 infection or an uninfected control (not recorded which).

This clonotype appeared many times. The chain has TRBV7-2 and TRBJ2-3; a possible D gene is TRBD1 (6 bases). Between the trimmed V and J ends, which lost 1 base and 4 bases, there was a span of 12 bases. The CDR3 has 15 amino acids. The germline V gene has CDR1 SGHTA and CDR2 FQGNSA. In DNA form, the CDR3 reads TGTGCCAGCAGCTTAGGGGCCAGGGGATCAGATACGCAGTATTTT. It is translated as CASSLGARGSDTQYF.

This clonotype came up many times. The chain carries TRBV19 and TRBJ1-5, with D possibly matching TRBD1 (6 bases). V lost 9 bases and J 4 bases, leaving 22 bases between the germline ends. The CDR3 length is 16 residues. Germline V gene sequence: CDR1 LNHDA, CDR2 SQIVND (reference sequence). The CDR3 coding sequence is TGTGCCAGCACCGACAGGTTTGAGCGTGGGAATCAGCCCCAGCATTTT. It encodes CASTDRFERGNQPQHF.

The chain links TRBV2 to TRBJ1-3; no clear D. Germline assignment: CDR1 SNHLY and CDR2 FYNNEI. Between the trimmed V and J ends, which lost 7 bases and 4 bases, there was a span of 5 bases. The CDR3 runs to 11 residues. In nucleotides, the CDR3 is TGTGCCAGCAATCAGGGAAACACCATATATTTT. Amino acid sequence: CASNQGNTIYF.

This clonotype was detected many times. This sequence joins TRBV6-6 and TRBJ1-1; 11 positions match TRBD1. The CDR3 spans 13 residues. The ends lost 6 bases at V and 11 bases at J; junction bases unmatched: 8. Germline V gene sequence: CDR1 MNHNY, CDR2 SVGAGI (reference sequence). The CDR3 here is CASRSGTGGWAFF. The CDR3 coding sequence is TGTGCCAGCAGATCCGGGACAGGGGGGTGGGCTTTCTTT.

There are many counts of this clonotype. The chain recombines TRBV7-2 with TRBJ1-6, with D uncertain. V was pared by 5 bases and J by 7 bases, with 18 bases between. CDR3 length equals 16 residues. Germline assignment: CDR1 SGHTA and CDR2 FQGNSA. This CDR3 reads CASSPAPEAGNSPLHF. The DNA for the CDR3 is TGTGCCAGCAGCCCAGCCCCGGAAGCAGGAAATTCACCCCTCCACTTT.

This clonotype was recorded many times. This chain connects TRBV12-3 or TRBV12-4 to TRBJ2-5, with D unresolved. Trimming took 3 bases from V and 0 from J, leaving 5 bases between them. The CDR3 loop spans 13 amino acids. The CDR3 DNA reads as TGTGCCAGCAGTTTGGTGTACCAAGAGACCCAGTACTTC. Residues: CASSLVYQETQYF.

There are many counts of this clonotype. The gene calls are TRBV4-2 and TRBJ2-1, with 11 bases identical to TRBD2. V lost 4 bases to trimming and J lost 7 bases; unmatched junction nucleotides: 6. The germline CDR1 and CDR2 sequences are LGHNA and YNFKEQ. CDR3 length equals 15 residues. The CDR3 DNA is TGTGCCAGCAGCCTTACTAGCGGGGGAAAAAATGAGCAGTTCTTC. This codes for CASSLTSGGKNEQFF.

This clonotype was seen repeatedly, ten times or more. The chain joins TRBV4-2 to TRBJ2-2; D is uncertain. This CDR3 has 14 amino acids. The V gene lost 1 base and the J gene lost 6 bases, with 9 bases spanning the gap. CDR1 is LGHNA and CDR2 is YNFKEQ in the germline V gene. CDR3 DNA: TGTGCCAGCAGCCAAGTGAGCGCCGCCGGGGAGCTGTTTTTT. Its protein product is CASSQVSAAGELFF.

This clonotype was picked up many times. The V and J genes are TRBV11-2 and TRBJ1-4; D is undetermined. Germline V gene lookup returns CDR1 SGHAT and CDR2 FQNNGV. The CDR3 has 13 amino acids. The V end was cut by 1 base, the J end by 13 bases, with 13 bases between. For the CDR3, the DNA is TGTGCCAGCAGCTTAGTCGAGCGCTCGGGACTGTTTTTT. It encodes CASSLVERSGLFF.

This clonotype was counted ten times or more. The chain combines TRBV6-2 or TRBV6-3 with TRBJ2-2; TRBD2 aligns across 14 bases. The length of the CDR3 is 18 residues. Germline V gene data show CDR1 as MNHEY and CDR2 as SVGEGT. The V and J ends lost 6 bases and 5 bases, in that order; junction bases with no gene match: 11. CDR3 residues: CASSPYPGTSGRTGELFF. The CDR3 region has the DNA TGTGCCAGCAGCCCTTACCCCGGGACTAGCGGGAGAACCGGGGAGCTGTTTTTT.

Many counts were recorded for this clonotype. The chain uses TRBV2 and TRBJ2-2, with D possibly TRBD1 on 5 matching bases. The CDR3 covers 13 residues. V lost 6 bases, J lost 3 bases, and 8 bases lay in between. Germline V gene lookup returns CDR1 SNHLY and CDR2 FYNNEI. The CDR3 region has the DNA TGTGCCAGCAGGGGGCTTTACACCGGGGAGCTGTTTTTT. Residues: CASRGLYTGELFF.

At least ten counts were recorded for this clonotype. The CDR3 spells CAGLAARNEQFF. The DNA for the CDR3 is TGTGCGGGGCTAGCGGCCCGCAATGAGCAGTTCTTC. This chain joins TRBV30 and TRBJ2-1, with TRBD2 identical over 7 bases. Germline V gene sequence: CDR1 GTSNPN, CDR2 SVGIG (reference sequence). The CDR3 has 12 residues. The full variable domain, in which reference TRBV30 and TRBJ2-1 provide the parts outside the CDR3, is SQTIHQWPATLVQPVGSPLSLECTVEGTSNPNLYWYRQAAGRGLQLLFYSVGIGQISSEVPQNLSASRPQDRQFILSSKKLLLSDSGFYLCAGLAARNEQFFGPGTRLTVL.

A few counts support this clonotype. This chain joins TRBV12-3 or TRBV12-4 and TRBJ1-4; TRBD1 aligns across 7 bases. The CDR3 loop spans 14 amino acids. V was pared by 5 bases and J by 8 bases, with 8 bases of the junction left unmatched. The CDR3 protein is CASSLRQGREKLFF. The CDR3 DNA reads as TGTGCCAGCAGTCTCCGACAGGGAAGAGAAAAACTGTTTTTT.

The chain joins TRBV6-1 to TRBJ1-2, with D perhaps TRBD1 (5 bases). The CDR3 runs 15 residues. Trimming left V 2 bases short and J 10 bases short, with 20 bases between. Looked up from germline, CDR1 is MNHNS and CDR2 is SASEGT. The CDR3 nucleotides read TGTGCCAGCAGTGAATTAGGGACCCAGACAAGAGTCTACACCTTC. This translates into CASSELGTQTRVYTF.

This clonotype was counted ten times or more. The gene calls are TRBV20-1 and TRBJ1-1; TRBD1 is a possible D gene (5 bases). This CDR3 is 13 amino acids long. Trimming stripped 5 bases from V and 1 base from J, with 11 bases between. Germline CDR1 reads DFQATT; CDR2 reads SNEGSKA (reference sequence). The CDR3 nucleotides read TGCAGTGCTGGGTGGGACCGGAACACTGAAGCTTTCTTT. It is translated as CSAGWDRNTEAFF.

Many counts were recorded for this clonotype. The chain recombines TRBV28 with TRBJ2-7; perhaps TRBD2 as D (5 bases). The germline gives CDR1 MDHEN, CDR2 SYDVKM. Trimming took 6 bases from V and 4 from J, leaving 10 bases between them. This CDR3 region has 12 residues. In nucleotides, the CDR3 is TGTGCCAGCAGGGACGGGGAGTACGAGCAGTACTTC. Translation: CASRDGEYEQYF.

This clonotype was observed at least ten times. The CDR3 DNA reads as TGCAGCGTTGATAGTGGGGATGGCTACACCTTC. Translating gives CSVDSGDGYTF. This rearrangement joins TRBV29-1 to TRBJ1-2; D gene ambiguous. The germline V gene encodes CDR1 SQVTM and CDR2 ANQGSEA. The CDR3 sequence is 11 residues long. The V end was cut by 3 bases, the J end by 6 bases, with 8 bases between.

This clonotype was seen only a few times. The genes are TRBV12-3 or TRBV12-4 and TRBJ1-1, with D possibly TRBD1 on 5 matching bases. V lost 5 bases, J lost 4 bases, and 8 bases lay in between. This CDR3 spans 12 amino acids. DNA of the CDR3: TGTGCCAGCAGTCCTCAGGGCACTGAAGCTTTCTTT. Amino acid sequence: CASSPQGTEAFF.

A remark on this clonotype: The CDR3 carries no conserved terminal phenylalanine or tryptophan, so it likely arises from a read error. The DNA is omitted, as the CDR3 cannot be located on it reliably, and the CDR3 follows TCRdb's listing. The chain uses TRBV29-1 and TRBJ2-3; the DNA was not used to check the table's D call, TRBD2. The CDR3 is 10 residues long, counting both termini. Germline V lookup: CDR1 SQVTM, CDR2 ANQGSEA. The CDR3 sequence is CSVVAGEDII.

The rearrangement links TRBV12-3 or TRBV12-4 to TRBJ1-1; no clear D. The CDR3 totals 14 residues. Trimming took 6 bases from V and 0 from J, leaving 11 bases between them. CDR3 loop: CASREVVMNTEAFF. CDR3 nucleotides: TGTGCCAGCAGAGAGGTTGTTATGAACACTGAAGCTTTCTTT.

This clonotype was seen ten or more times. The CDR3 loop is CASRGQAFNEQFF. The CDR3 nucleotides are TGTGCCAGCAGGGGACAGGCCTTCAATGAGCAGTTCTTC. The chain has TRBV6-1 and TRBJ2-1; 8 nucleotides match TRBD1. V shed 6 bases and J 6 bases; nucleotides not matched to a gene: 4. There are 13 residues in the CDR3. The germline gives CDR1 MNHNS, CDR2 SASEGT.

This chain connects TRBV10-3 to TRBJ2-1, with 9 positions matching TRBD2. This CDR3 region has 13 residues. Germline V gene lookup returns CDR1 ENHRY and CDR2 SYGVKD. The V and J ends lost 8 bases and 5 bases, in that order; junction bases with no gene match: 4. The CDR3 DNA is TGTGCCATCTCCGAGCGGGGGGACAATGAGCAGTTCTTC. Encoded protein: CAISERGDNEQFF.

This clonotype was seen more than once but under ten times. CDR3 sequence reads: CASRGLAGATTDTQYF. The CDR3 DNA follows: TGTGCCAGCAGGGGACTAGCGGGGGCCACCACAGATACGCAGTATTTT. The chain has TRBV12-3 or TRBV12-4 and TRBJ2-3; 14 positions agree with TRBD2. The CDR3 sequence is 16 residues long. Trimming cost V 6 bases and J 2 bases; bases outside gene matches: 4.

This chain connects TRBV12-3 or TRBV12-4 to TRBJ1-3; D not resolved. This CDR3 has 14 amino acids. V lost 5 bases to trimming and J lost 0 bases, with 8 bases between them. The CDR3 sequence: CASSRQDSGNTIYF. Written as DNA, the CDR3 is TGTGCCAGCAGTCGGCAGGACTCTGGAAACACCATATATTTT.